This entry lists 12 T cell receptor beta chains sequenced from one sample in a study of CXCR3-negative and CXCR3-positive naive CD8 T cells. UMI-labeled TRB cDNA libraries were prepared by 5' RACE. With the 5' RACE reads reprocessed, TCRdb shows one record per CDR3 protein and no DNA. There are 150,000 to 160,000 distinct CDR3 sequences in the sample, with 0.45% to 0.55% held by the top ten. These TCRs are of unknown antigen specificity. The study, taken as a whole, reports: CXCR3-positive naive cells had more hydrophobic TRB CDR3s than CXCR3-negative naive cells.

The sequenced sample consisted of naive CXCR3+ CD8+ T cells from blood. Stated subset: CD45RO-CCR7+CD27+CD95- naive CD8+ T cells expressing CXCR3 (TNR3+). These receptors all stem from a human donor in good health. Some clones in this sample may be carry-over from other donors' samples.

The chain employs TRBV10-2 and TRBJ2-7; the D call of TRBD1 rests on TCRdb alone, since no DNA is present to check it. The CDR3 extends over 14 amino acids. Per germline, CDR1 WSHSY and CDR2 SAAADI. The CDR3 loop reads CASSEWDGSYEQYF.

This chain's CDR3 is CSSGGVTEAFF. The chain links TRBV29-1 to TRBJ1-1; TCRdb calls TRBD1, which cannot be checked without DNA. CDR1 and CDR2 (germline): SQVTM, ANQGSEA. The CDR3 is 11 residues long.

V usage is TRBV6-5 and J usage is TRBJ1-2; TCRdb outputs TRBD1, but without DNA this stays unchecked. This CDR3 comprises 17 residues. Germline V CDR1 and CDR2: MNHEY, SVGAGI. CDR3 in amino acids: CASSYSNQHRGIYGYTF.

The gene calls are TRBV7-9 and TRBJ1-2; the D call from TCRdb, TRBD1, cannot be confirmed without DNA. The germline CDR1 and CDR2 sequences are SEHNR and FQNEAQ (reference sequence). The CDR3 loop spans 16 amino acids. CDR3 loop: CASSSLSSAGRAGYTF.

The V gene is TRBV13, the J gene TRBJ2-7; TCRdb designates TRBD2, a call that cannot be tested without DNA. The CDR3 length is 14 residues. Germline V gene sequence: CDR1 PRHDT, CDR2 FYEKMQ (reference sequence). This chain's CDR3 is CASSLVGEDYEQYF.

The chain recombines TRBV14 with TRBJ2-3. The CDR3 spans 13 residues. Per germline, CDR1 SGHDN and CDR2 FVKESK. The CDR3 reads CASSLTAPDTQYF.

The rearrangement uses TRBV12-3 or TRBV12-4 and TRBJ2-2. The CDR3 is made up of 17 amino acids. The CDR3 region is CASTPRIRRSTRRELFF.

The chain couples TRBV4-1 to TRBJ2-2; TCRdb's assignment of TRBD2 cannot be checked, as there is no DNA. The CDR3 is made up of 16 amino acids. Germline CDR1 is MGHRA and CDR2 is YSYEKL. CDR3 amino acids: CASSRGTSGNTGELFF.

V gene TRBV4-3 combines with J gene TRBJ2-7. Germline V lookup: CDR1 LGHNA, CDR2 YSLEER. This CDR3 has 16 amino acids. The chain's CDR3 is CASSQDIAGGPYEQYF.

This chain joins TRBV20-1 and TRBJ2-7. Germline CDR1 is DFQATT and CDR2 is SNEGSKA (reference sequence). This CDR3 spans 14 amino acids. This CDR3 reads CSARVVNPTYEQYF.

CDR3 sequence reads: CASSQGSAEAFF. The chain carries TRBV3-1 and TRBJ1-1. Germline V gives CDR1 LGHDT, CDR2 YNNKEL (reference sequence). This CDR3 is 12 amino acids long.

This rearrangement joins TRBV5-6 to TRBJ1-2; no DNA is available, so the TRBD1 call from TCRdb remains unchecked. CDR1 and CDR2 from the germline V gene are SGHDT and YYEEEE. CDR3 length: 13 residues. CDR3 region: CASSLEGVYGYTF. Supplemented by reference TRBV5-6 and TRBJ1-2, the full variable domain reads DAGVTQSPTHLIKTRGQQVTLRCSPKSGHDTVSWYQQALGQGPQFIFQYYEEEERQRGNFPDRFSGHQFPNYSSELNVNALLLGDSALYLCASSLEGVYGYTFGSGTRLTVV.